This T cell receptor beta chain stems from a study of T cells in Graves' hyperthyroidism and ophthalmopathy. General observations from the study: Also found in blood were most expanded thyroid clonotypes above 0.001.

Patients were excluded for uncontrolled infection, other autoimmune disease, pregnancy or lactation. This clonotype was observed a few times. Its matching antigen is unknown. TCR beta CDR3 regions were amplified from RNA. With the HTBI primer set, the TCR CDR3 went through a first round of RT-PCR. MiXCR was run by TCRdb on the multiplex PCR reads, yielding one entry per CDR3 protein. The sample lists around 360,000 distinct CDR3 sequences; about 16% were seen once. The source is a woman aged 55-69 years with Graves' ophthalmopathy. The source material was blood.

CDR3 bases: TGTGCCAGCAGCGAGAGACAGGGGGGACTAGCTGTTTCTAGCCGGAAGAATACGCAGTATTTT. It codes for CASSERQGGLAVSSRKNTQYF. The genes are TRBV9 and TRBJ2-3; D tentatively fits TRBD1 or TRBD2 (9 bases each). Deletions cut 3 bases from V and 7 bases from J, with 36 bases between. Germline V gene lookup returns CDR1 SGDLS and CDR2 YYNGEE. The CDR3 runs 21 residues.